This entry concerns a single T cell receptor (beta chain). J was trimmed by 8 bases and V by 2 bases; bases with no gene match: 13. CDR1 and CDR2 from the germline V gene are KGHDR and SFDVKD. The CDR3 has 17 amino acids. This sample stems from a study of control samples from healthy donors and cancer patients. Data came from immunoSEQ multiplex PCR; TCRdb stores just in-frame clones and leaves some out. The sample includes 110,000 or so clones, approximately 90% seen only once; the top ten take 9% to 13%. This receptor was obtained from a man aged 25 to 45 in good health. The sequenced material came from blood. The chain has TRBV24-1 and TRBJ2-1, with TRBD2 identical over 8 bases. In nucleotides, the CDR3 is TGTGCCACCAGTGATTCAATACTTAGGACTAGCAGAGATGAGCAGTTCTTC. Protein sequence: CATSDSILRTSRDEQFF.